The clone carrying this TCR beta chain occurred a few times. Its antigen is not identified. Germline loops: CDR1 MNHEY, CDR2 SMNVEV (reference sequence). The CDR3 sequence is 14 residues long. The V end lost 6 bases, the J end lost 2 bases, and 11 bases lay between the germline ends. For TCRbeta, the library was prepared with unique molecular identifiers. A single record per CDR3 protein comes from TCRdb applying MiXCR to the PCR reads. The sample lists 200,000 to 250,000 distinct CDR3 sequences, under 8.5% occurring once. The sample originates from a study of T-cell reconstitution after alpha-beta-depleted transplantation in children. Study conclusions and caveats: Expanded graft clones numbering several hundred reportedly gave rise to alpha-beta T cells about two months after transplant. The high TCRbeta diversity at day 60 in some patients came from surviving recipient T cells and thymic progenitors. The authors attributed T-cell counts and diversity one year after transplant mostly to newly produced T cells.

This TCR was recovered from a male patient between 2 and 9 years old who had a stem cell transplant for acute myeloid leukemia, so the T cells may come from the graft donor. The V call is TRBV27, the J call TRBJ2-1; no firm D call. The sample was PBMCs, mostly from graft donor cells, taken 360 days after TCRalphabeta/CD19-depleted stem cell transplant. CDR3: CASSPPPPYNEQFF. CDR3 bases: TGTGCCAGCAGCCCCCCCCCTCCCTACAATGAGCAGTTCTTC.